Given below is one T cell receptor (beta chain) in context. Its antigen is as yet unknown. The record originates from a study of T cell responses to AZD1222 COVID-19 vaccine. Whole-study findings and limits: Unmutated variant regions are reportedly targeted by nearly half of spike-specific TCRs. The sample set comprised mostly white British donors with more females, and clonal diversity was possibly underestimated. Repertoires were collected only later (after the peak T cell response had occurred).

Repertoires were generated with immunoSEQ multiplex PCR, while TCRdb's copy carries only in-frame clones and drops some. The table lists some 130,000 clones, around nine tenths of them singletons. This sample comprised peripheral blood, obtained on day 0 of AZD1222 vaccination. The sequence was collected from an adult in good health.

The CDR3, as DNA: TGTGCCAGCAGTTACAAAGTTCCCCTGAGCAATGAGCAGTTCTTC. It specifies CASSYKVPLSNEQFF. This rearrangement joins TRBV6-2 or TRBV6-3 to TRBJ2-1; D is undetermined. Germline loops: CDR1 MNHEY, CDR2 SVGEGT. The CDR3 is 15 amino acids. Trimming shortened V by 2 bases and J by 6 bases, and 14 bases separated the two germline ends.